Listed below are T cell receptor beta chains from one sample, sequenced in a study of blood T cell repertoires in COVID-19. Here immunoSEQ multiplex PCR was the method, and the copy in TCRdb shows in-frame clones only, minus some. Of hundreds of thousands of clones in the sample, around 81% were seen once. The material sequenced was peripheral blood. The receptor source for this set is a woman aged 80 or over with COVID-19, enrolled during active disease. Each CDR3 is given with its conserved first and last residue. Fields, in order: J gene, D gene, CDR3 length, V gene, clone size, CDR3 protein, CDR3 DNA. A D gene is named only where the DNA matches it firmly. For some rows the clone size is stated as once, few or many, or as a class when expanded; others skip it.

TRBJ1-2,TRBD1,13,TRBV28,.,CASSFGQGYGYTF,TGTGCCAGCAGTTTTGGACAGGGCTATGGCTACACCTTC
TRBJ1-1,TRBD1,13,TRBV11-2,.,CASSLRQGAEAFF,TGTGCCAGCAGCTTAAGACAGGGGGCTGAAGCTTTCTTT
TRBJ2-1,.,17,TRBV7-2,.,CASTITRLGSSYNEQFF,TGTGCCAGCACTATTACCAGATTGGGGAGCTCCTACAATGAGCAGTTCTTC
TRBJ2-1,.,11,TRBV6-5,.,CASRGANEQFF,TGTGCCAGCAGAGGGGCTAATGAGCAGTTCTTC
TRBJ2-5,TRBD1,15,TRBV11-3,once,CASSLGEGAGETQYF,TGTGCCAGCAGCTTAGGAGAGGGGGCAGGGGAGACCCAGTACTTC
TRBJ1-1,TRBD1,14,TRBV3-1/TRBV3-2,once,CASSQDDRDPEAFF,TGTGCCAGCAGCCAGGACGACAGGGACCCTGAAGCTTTCTTT
TRBJ2-6,.,13,TRBV27,many,CASRRSGANVLTF,TGTGCCAGCAGGCGCTCTGGGGCCAACGTCCTGACTTTC
TRBJ2-5,TRBD1,17,TRBV9,.,CASSVGGQAAGRETQYF,TGTGCCAGCAGCGTAGGGGGACAGGCGGCAGGACGAGAGACCCAGTACTTC
TRBJ2-3,.,16,TRBV4-2,.,CASSQVGGGTKNTQYF,TGTGCCAGCAGCCAAGTGGGAGGAGGGACCAAAAATACGCAGTATTTT
TRBJ1-4,.,13,TRBV18,once,CASSLGSPGLLFF,TGTGCCAGCTCACTTGGGTCTCCAGGGCTACTGTTTTTT
TRBJ2-7,.,14,TRBV7-2,.,CASSPRDLAYEQYF,TGTGCCAGCAGCCCGCGAGACCTAGCATACGAGCAGTACTTC
TRBJ1-6,.,15,TRBV3-1/TRBV3-2,.,CASSLGTNDNSPLHF,TGTGCCAGCAGCCTCGGGACAAACGATAATTCACCCCTCCACTTT
TRBJ2-2,TRBD1,16,TRBV5-1,.,CASSSTGTGNTGELFF,TGCGCCAGCAGCTCCACCGGGACAGGGAACACCGGGGAGCTGTTTTTT
TRBJ1-6,.,15,TRBV7-2,.,CASSSRQDYNSPLHF,TGTGCCAGCAGCTCCCGACAGGACTATAATTCACCCCTCCACTTT
TRBJ2-7,TRBD2,13,TRBV7-2,once,CASSSLGGDEQYF,TGTGCCAGCAGCTCCCTTGGGGGGGACGAGCAGTACTTC
TRBJ2-2,.,15,TRBV5-1,once,CASSPQLANTGELFF,TGCGCCAGCAGCCCTCAGCTAGCGAACACCGGGGAGCTGTTTTTT
TRBJ1-1,.,14,TRBV6-6,.,CASRSGGMNTEAFF,TGTGCCAGCAGATCCGGGGGAATGAACACTGAAGCTTTCTTT
TRBJ2-7,TRBD1,14,TRBV7-3,.,CASSLSWDSDEQYF,TGTGCCAGCAGCTTATCCTGGGACAGCGACGAGCAGTACTTC
TRBJ1-5,TRBD1,17,TRBV4-2,.,CASRPSAQGWGNQPQHF,TGTGCCAGCAGACCTTCCGCACAGGGGTGGGGCAATCAGCCCCAGCATTTT
TRBJ1-2,TRBD1,15,TRBV9,.,CASSPSQGSRAGYTF,TGTGCCAGCAGCCCTTCACAGGGGTCGAGGGCTGGCTACACCTTC
TRBJ1-1,TRBD1,14,TRBV18,.,CASSPGQGSTEAFF,TGTGCCAGCTCACCAGGACAGGGAAGCACTGAAGCTTTCTTT
TRBJ2-2,TRBD1,15,TRBV5-4,.,CASSQGARNTGELFF,TGTGCCAGCAGCCAGGGGGCGCGGAACACCGGGGAGCTGTTTTTT
TRBJ1-2,.,12,TRBV7-9,.,CASSLDSYGYTF,TGTGCCAGCAGCTTAGACAGCTATGGCTACACCTTC
TRBJ2-3,TRBD2,15,TRBV5-1,.,CASSLSGGYTDTQYF,TGCGCCAGCAGCCTTAGCGGGGGCTACACAGATACGCAGTATTTT
TRBJ2-2,TRBD1,14,TRBV11-2,once,CASSLSGTATSLFF,TGTGCCAGCAGCTTATCCGGGACAGCCACGTCACTGTTTTTT
TRBJ2-3,TRBD2,16,TRBV18,once,CASSPRTSGSTDTQYF,TGTGCCAGCTCACCCAGGACTAGCGGGAGCACAGATACGCAGTATTTT
TRBJ2-2,TRBD2,16,TRBV14,.,CASSKLTSGVTGELFF,TGTGCCAGCAGCAAACTGACTAGCGGGGTCACCGGGGAGCTGTTTTTT
TRBJ2-7,.,14,TRBV5-4,.,CASSLDPAAYEQYF,TGTGCCAGCAGCTTGGACCCGGCGGCCTACGAGCAGTACTTC
TRBJ2-5,TRBD2,18,TRBV4-3,.,CASSQEGPGLGIQETQYF,TGCGCCAGCAGCCAAGAGGGCCCGGGACTAGGCATTCAAGAGACCCAGTACTTC
TRBJ1-5,.,12,TRBV7-9,.,CASSFGNQPQHF,TGTGCCAGCAGCTTCGGGAATCAGCCCCAGCATTTT
TRBJ1-5,.,15,TRBV28,.,CASRVGGDTYQPQHF,TGTGCCAGCAGGGTCGGGGGGGACACCTATCAGCCCCAGCATTTT
TRBJ1-1,.,16,TRBV7-9,.,CASSPSRGTVNTEAFF,TGTGCCAGCAGCCCGTCTCGGGGTACAGTGAACACTGAAGCTTTCTTT
TRBJ1-1,TRBD1,15,TRBV6-5,.,CASSLLQGMNTEAFF,TGTGCCAGCAGTTTACTACAGGGGATGAACACTGAAGCTTTCTTT
TRBJ1-2,TRBD1,14,TRBV25-1,.,CASSPKGTVWGYTF,TGTGCCAGCAGTCCTAAGGGGACAGTATGGGGCTACACCTTC
TRBJ2-7,.,13,TRBV30,.,CAWSPSVRYEQYF,TGTGCCTGGAGCCCAAGCGTACGATACGAGCAGTACTTC
TRBJ1-4,.,13,TRBV25-1,few,CASSGGIGEKLFF,TGTGCCAGCAGCGGAGGAATTGGAGAAAAACTGTTTTTT
TRBJ2-7,TRBD1,13,TRBV3-1/TRBV3-2,.,CASSLQRGQGFHF,TGTGCCAGCAGCCTCCAGCGGGGACAGGGGTTCCACTTC
TRBJ1-2,.,13,TRBV6-5,.,CASNPTGLYGYTF,TGTGCCAGCAACCCGACAGGACTCTATGGCTACACCTTC
TRBJ1-2,.,14,TRBV5-4,few,CASSFGGGNYGYTF,TGTGCCAGCAGCTTCGGGGGGGGTAACTATGGCTACACCTTC
TRBJ2-5,.,16,TRBV3-1/TRBV3-2,.,CASSRNQGGQKETQYF,TGTGCCAGCAGCCGCAACCAAGGAGGGCAGAAAGAGACCCAGTACTTC
TRBJ1-1,.,14,TRBV7-3,.,CASSPRGGGTEAFF,TGTGCCAGCAGCCCCCGTGGTGGCGGGACTGAAGCTTTCTTT